A single T cell receptor beta chain is shown here with its context. Antigen: not known. The data originate from a study of OX40 agonist ivuxolimab in advanced cancers. General study points: Expanded clones belonging to CD8+ T cells outnumbered, on average, those of CD4+.

Sequencing was performed with immunoSEQ multiplex PCR; in TCRdb, only in-frame clones are kept and a portion is missing. The data contain about 40,000 clones, about 88% of them seen just once; the ten biggest clones take up 2% to 3%. V lost 0 bases and J lost 2, with 11 bases in between. This CDR3 comprises 16 residues. In germline, CDR1 is SGHRS, CDR2 YFSETQ. The chain employs TRBV5-1 and TRBJ2-2; D may be TRBD2 (5 bases). This sequence originates from an adult with an advanced solid tumor such as melanoma, head and neck, liver or kidney cancer. The input for sequencing was CD4+ or CD8+ T cells sorted from blood, taken in a trial of the OX40 agonist ivuxolimab. CDR3 loop: CASSLVRVSNTGELFF. The DNA for the CDR3 is TGCGCCAGCAGCTTGGTGCGGGTCTCAAACACCGGGGAGCTGTTTTTT.